A single T cell receptor (beta chain) is shown here with its context. The antigen remains undetermined. PCR used 60 Vbeta primers and 13 Jbeta primers. The table came from immunoSEQ multiplex PCR; TCRdb's copy has only in-frame clones and leaves some out. The sample carries about 150,000 clones, 84% recorded once. This sample is drawn from a study of cytomegalovirus exposure and HLA in healthy donors. Overall study: Tens of millions of unique TCR sequences came from HLA-typed donors in an early release. Of several hundred genotyped donors, 81% grouped in the Caucasian-associated ancestry cluster.

The study's findings and limits: Later on, analysis showed that most CMV-associated TCR beta chains appeared to be HLA-restricted. Most of the TCR beta V segments (in an earlier analysis) were productive either about 87% or about 30% of the time.

This TCR was recovered from a man aged 18 to 29 in good health and CMV-seronegative. The specimen was PBMCs.

CDR3 coding DNA: TGCGCCAGCAGCTTGGTGGGGACTACTCAAGAGACCCAGTACTTC. Translating gives CASSLVGTTQETQYF. V is TRBV5-1 and J is TRBJ2-5; TRBD2 matches 7 bases. V shed 0 bases, J shed 2 bases, and the junction held 4 bases outside the gene matches. Per germline, CDR1 SGHRS and CDR2 YFSETQ. The CDR3 runs to 15 residues.